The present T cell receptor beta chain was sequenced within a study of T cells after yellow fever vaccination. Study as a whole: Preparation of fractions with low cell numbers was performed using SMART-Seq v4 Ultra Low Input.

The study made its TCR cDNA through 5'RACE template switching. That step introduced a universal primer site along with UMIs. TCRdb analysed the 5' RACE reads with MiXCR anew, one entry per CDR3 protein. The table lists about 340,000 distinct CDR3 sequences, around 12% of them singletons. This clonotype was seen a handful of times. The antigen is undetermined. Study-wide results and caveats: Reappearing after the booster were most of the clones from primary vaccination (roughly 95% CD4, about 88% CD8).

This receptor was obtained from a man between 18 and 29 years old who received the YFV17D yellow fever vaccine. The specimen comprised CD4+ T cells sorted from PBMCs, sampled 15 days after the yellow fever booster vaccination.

The CDR3, as DNA: TGTGCCAGCAGCCCCCCGGGACTAGCGGGGATCTACAATGAGCAGTTCTTC. This translates into CASSPPGLAGIYNEQFF. The chain combines TRBV7-9 with TRBJ2-1; 13 nucleotides align to TRBD2. Germline CDR1 SEHNR, CDR2 FQNEAQ (reference sequence). CDR3 size: 17 residues. J was trimmed by 3 bases and V by 5 bases; bases with no gene match: 7.